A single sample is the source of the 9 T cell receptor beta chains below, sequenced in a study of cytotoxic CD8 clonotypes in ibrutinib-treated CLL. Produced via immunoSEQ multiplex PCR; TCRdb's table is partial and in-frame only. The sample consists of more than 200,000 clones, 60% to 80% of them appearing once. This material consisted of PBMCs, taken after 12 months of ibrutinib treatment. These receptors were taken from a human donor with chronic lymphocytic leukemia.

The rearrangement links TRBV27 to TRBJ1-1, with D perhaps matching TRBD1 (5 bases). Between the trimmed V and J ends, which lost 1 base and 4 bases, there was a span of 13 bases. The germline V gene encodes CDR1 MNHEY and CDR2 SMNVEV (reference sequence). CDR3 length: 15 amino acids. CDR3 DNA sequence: TGTGCCAGCAGTTTATGGGGTATTGGGGGCACTGAAGCTTTCTTT. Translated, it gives CASSLWGIGGTEAFF.

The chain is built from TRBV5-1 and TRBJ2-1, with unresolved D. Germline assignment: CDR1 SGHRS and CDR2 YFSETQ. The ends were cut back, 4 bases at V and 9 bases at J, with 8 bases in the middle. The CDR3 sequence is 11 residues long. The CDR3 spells CASSRRSEQFF. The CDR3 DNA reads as TGCGCCAGCAGCCGAAGATCTGAGCAGTTCTTC.

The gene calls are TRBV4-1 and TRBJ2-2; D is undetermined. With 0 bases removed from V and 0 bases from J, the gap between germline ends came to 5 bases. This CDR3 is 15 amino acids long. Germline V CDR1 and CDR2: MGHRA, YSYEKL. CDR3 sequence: CASSQDATNTGELFF. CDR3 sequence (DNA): TGCGCCAGCAGCCAAGACGCTACGAACACCGGGGAGCTGTTTTTT.

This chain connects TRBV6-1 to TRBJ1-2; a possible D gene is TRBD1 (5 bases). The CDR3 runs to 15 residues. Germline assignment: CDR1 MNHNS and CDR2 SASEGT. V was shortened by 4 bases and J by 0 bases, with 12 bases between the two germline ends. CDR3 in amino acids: CASSAGRDANYGYTF. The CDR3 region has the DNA TGTGCCAGCAGTGCGGGCAGGGATGCTAACTATGGCTACACCTTC.

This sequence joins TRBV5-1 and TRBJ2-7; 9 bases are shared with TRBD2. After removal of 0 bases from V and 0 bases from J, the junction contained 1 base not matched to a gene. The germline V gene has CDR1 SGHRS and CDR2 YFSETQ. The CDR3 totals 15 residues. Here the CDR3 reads CASSLELAGSYEQYF. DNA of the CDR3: TGCGCCAGCAGCTTGGAACTAGCGGGCTCCTACGAGCAGTACTTC.

The CDR3 sequence is CASSLAPRGPTNEKLFF. CDR3 DNA sequence: TGTGCCAGCAGCTTAGCGCCCAGGGGCCCCACTAATGAAAAACTGTTTTTT. V and J are TRBV7-6 and TRBJ1-4; tentative D call: TRBD1 (6 bases). Trimming cost V 0 bases and J 2 bases, with 13 bases left between them. The CDR3 runs to 17 residues. CDR1 and CDR2 from the germline V gene are SGHVS and FNYEAQ.

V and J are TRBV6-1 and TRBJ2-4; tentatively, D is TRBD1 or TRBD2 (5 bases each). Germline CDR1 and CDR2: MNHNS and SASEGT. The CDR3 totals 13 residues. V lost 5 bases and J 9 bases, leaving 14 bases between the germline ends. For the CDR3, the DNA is TGTGCCAGCAGTCCCGGGACCTTTTCCATTCAGTACTTC. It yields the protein CASSPGTFSIQYF.

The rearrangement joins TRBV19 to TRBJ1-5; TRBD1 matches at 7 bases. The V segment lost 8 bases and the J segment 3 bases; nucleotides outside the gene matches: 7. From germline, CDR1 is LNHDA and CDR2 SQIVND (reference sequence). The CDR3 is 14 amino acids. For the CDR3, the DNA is TGTGCCAGTGTAGGGGGACAGCTCAATCAGCCCCAGCATTTT. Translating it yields CASVGGQLNQPQHF.

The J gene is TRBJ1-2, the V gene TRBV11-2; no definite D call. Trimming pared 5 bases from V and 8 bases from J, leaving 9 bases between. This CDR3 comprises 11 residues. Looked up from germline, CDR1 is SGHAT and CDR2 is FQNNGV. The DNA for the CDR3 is TGTGCCAGCAGCCATGGGTTCGGCTACACCTTC. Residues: CASSHGFGYTF. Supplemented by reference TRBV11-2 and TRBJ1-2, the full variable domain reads EAGVAQSPRYKIIEKRQSVAFWCNPISGHATLYWYQQILGQGPKLLIQFQNNGVVDDSQLPKDRFSAERLKGVDSTLKIQPAKLEDSAVYLCASSHGFGYTFGSGTRLTVV.